This passage covers 8 T cell receptor beta chains from one sample sequenced in a study of OX40 agonist ivuxolimab in advanced cancers. Repertoires were generated with immunoSEQ multiplex PCR, while TCRdb's copy carries only in-frame clones and drops some. The repertoire holds more than 65,000 clones, roughly 90% seen once, with 8.5% to 9% in the top ten. The sequences come from CD4+ or CD8+ T cells sorted from blood, collected in a trial of the OX40 agonist ivuxolimab. These receptors all stem from an adult with an advanced solid tumor such as melanoma, head and neck, liver or kidney cancer.

The J gene is TRBJ2-5, the V gene TRBV2, with 8 bases fitting TRBD1. The germline V gene has CDR1 SNHLY and CDR2 FYNNEI. The CDR3 extends over 14 amino acids. J was trimmed by 0 bases and V by 5 bases; bases with no gene match: 2. The CDR3 is CASSLDRDQETQYF. In DNA, the CDR3 is TGTGCCAGCAGTCTGGACAGGGACCAAGAGACCCAGTACTTC.

V gene TRBV30 combines with J gene TRBJ1-4; 8 bases fit TRBD1. The CDR3 is 15 amino acids. CDR1 is GTSNPN and CDR2 is SVGIG in the germline V gene (reference sequence). The V gene end was trimmed by 0 bases and the J gene end by 7 bases; junction bases not matched to a gene: 7. For the CDR3, the DNA is TGTGCCTGGAGTGTACAGTGGACAGGGAGTGAAAAACTGTTTTTT. Its translation is CAWSVQWTGSEKLFF. Complete variable domain (other parts from reference TRBV30 and TRBJ1-4): SQTIHQWPATLVQPVGSPLSLECTVEGTSNPNLYWYRQAAGRGLQLLFYSVGIGQISSEVPQNLSASRPQDRQFILSSKKLLLSDSGFYLCAWSVQWTGSEKLFFGSGTQLSVL.

The chain joins TRBV9 to TRBJ1-3; D gene uncertain. CDR1 SGDLS and CDR2 YYNGEE come from the germline V gene. The CDR3 has 13 amino acids. Trimming took 4 bases from V and 7 from J, leaving 12 bases between them. The CDR3 region has the DNA TGTGCCAGCAGCCCCTTAGTCGGGAACACCATATATTTT. This encodes CASSPLVGNTIYF.

The chain joins TRBV27 to TRBJ2-7; TRBD1 is a possible D gene (6 bases). In germline, CDR1 is MNHEY, CDR2 SMNVEV (reference sequence). The CDR3 contains 16 residues. V lost 3 bases and J 6 bases, leaving 21 bases between the germline ends. CDR3 sequence: CASSLVGGQTPSEQYF. CDR3 DNA: TGTGCCAGCAGTTTGGTCGGAGGACAGACCCCCTCCGAGCAGTACTTC.

This clone was detected once. This chain connects TRBV2 to TRBJ1-2; TRBD1 matches at 7 bases. The CDR3 runs to 13 residues. V lost 3 bases and J lost 4; bases outside the gene matches: 2. Germline values: CDR1 SNHLY, CDR2 FYNNEI. CDR3 sequence reads: CASSDSGGYGYTF. The CDR3 DNA follows: TGTGCCAGCAGTGACTCAGGGGGCTATGGCTACACCTTC.

The rearrangement joins TRBV5-4 to TRBJ2-1; possibly TRBD1 for D (6 bases). This CDR3 has 13 residues. V was clipped by 1 base and J by 8 bases, with 10 bases between them. Germline V gene data show CDR1 as SGHNT and CDR2 as YYREEE (reference sequence). CDR3 amino acids: CASSLTGYDEQFF. CDR3 coding DNA: TGTGCCAGCAGCTTGACAGGGTATGATGAGCAGTTCTTC.

The rearrangement joins TRBV2 to TRBJ1-2; possibly TRBD1 for D (6 bases). This CDR3 is built from 13 residues. CDR1 is SNHLY, CDR2 FYNNEI, per germline. Trimming stripped 0 bases from V and 5 bases from J, with 7 bases between. The DNA for the CDR3 is TGTGCCAGCAGTGAAGCGGGACATTATGGCTACACCTTC. It yields the protein CASSEAGHYGYTF.

V gene TRBV5-5 combines with J gene TRBJ2-2; D unclear. The germline V and J ends were trimmed by 4 bases and 4 bases, with 5 bases remaining between them. Germline V gene sequence: CDR1 SGHKS, CDR2 YYEKEE (reference sequence). The CDR3 has 12 amino acids. The CDR3 loop is CASSDGTGELFF. CDR3 coding DNA: TGTGCCAGCAGCGATGGCACCGGGGAGCTGTTTTTT.